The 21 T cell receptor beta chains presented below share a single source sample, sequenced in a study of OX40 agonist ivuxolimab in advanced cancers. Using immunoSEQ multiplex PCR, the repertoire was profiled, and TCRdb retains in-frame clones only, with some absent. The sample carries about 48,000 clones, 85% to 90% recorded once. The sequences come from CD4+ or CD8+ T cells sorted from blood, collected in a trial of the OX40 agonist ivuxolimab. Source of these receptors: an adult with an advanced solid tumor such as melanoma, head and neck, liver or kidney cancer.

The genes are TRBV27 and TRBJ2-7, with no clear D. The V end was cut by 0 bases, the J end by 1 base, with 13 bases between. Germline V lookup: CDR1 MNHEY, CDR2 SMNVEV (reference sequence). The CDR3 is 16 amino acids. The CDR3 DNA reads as TGTGCCAGCAGTTTATCGAAGGGTTTCCCTTCCTACGAGCAGTACTTC. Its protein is CASSLSKGFPSYEQYF.

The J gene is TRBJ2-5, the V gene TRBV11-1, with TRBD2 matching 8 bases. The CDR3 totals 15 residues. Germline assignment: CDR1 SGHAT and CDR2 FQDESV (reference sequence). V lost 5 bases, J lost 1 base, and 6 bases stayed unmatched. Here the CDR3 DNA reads TGTGCCAGCAGCCGTAGCGGGAACGCCCAAGAGACCCAGTACTTC. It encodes CASSRSGNAQETQYF. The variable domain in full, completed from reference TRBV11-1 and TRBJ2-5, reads EAEVAQSPRYKITEKSQAVAFWCDPISGHATLYWYRQILGQGPELLVQFQDESVVDDSQLPKDRFSAERLKGVDSTLKIQPAELGDSAMYLCASSRSGNAQETQYFGPGTRLLVL.

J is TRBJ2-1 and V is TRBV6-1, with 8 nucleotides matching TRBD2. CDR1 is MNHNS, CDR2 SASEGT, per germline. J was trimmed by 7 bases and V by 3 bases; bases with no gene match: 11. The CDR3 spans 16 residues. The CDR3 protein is CASSEPRGAGVNEQFF. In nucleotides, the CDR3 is TGTGCCAGCAGTGAGCCGAGGGGAGCGGGAGTTAATGAGCAGTTCTTC.

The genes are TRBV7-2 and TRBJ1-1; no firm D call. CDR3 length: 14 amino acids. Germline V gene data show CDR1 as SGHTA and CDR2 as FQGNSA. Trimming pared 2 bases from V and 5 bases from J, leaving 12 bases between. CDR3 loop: CASSLRSGTTEAFF. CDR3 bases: TGTGCCAGCAGCTTAAGGTCAGGCACGACTGAAGCTTTCTTT.

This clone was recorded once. The CDR3 here is CASSRASPGGETQYF. In DNA, the CDR3 is TGTGCCAGCAGTCGGGCTAGCCCAGGGGGGGAGACCCAGTACTTC. This chain links TRBV2 with TRBJ2-5; TRBD1 is a possible D gene (7 bases). This CDR3 has 15 residues. Trimming cost V 5 bases and J 5 bases, with 18 bases left between them. Looked up from germline, CDR1 is SNHLY and CDR2 is FYNNEI.

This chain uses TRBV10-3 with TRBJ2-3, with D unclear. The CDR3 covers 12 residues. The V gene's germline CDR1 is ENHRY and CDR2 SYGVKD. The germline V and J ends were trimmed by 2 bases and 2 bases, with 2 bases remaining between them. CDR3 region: CAISEITDTQYF. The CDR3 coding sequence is TGTGCCATCAGTGAGATCACAGATACGCAGTATTTT.

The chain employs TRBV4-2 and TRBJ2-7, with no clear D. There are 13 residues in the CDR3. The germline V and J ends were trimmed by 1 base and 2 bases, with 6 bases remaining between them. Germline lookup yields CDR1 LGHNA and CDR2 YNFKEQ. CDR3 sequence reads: CASSQGGAYEQYF. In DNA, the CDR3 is TGTGCCAGCAGCCAAGGCGGAGCCTACGAGCAGTACTTC.

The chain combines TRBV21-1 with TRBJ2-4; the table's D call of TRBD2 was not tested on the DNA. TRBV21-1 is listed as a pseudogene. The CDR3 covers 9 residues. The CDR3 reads CASPDIQYF. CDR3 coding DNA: TGTGCCAGCCCCGACATTCAGTACTTC.

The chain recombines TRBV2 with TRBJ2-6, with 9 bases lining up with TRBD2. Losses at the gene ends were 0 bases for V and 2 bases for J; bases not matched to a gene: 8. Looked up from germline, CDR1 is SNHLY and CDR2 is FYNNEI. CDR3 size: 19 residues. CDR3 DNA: TGTGCCAGCAGTGAAGCGGCAGGACTAGCGAGACCTGGGGCCAACGTCCTGACTTTC. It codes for CASSEAAGLARPGANVLTF.

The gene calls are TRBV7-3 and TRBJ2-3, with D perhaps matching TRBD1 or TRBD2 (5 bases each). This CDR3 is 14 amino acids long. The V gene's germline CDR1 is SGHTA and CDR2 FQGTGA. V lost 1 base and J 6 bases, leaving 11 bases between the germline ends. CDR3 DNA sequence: TGTGCCAGCAGCTTAAATGGGGGTGCGGATACGCAGTATTTT. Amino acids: CASSLNGGADTQYF.

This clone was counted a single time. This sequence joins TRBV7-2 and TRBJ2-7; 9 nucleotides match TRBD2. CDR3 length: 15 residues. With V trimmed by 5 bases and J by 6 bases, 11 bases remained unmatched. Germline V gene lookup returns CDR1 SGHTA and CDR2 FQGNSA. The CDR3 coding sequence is TGTGCCAGCAGCCCGGGGACTAGCCCCCAGAGCGAGCAGTACTTC. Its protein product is CASSPGTSPQSEQYF.

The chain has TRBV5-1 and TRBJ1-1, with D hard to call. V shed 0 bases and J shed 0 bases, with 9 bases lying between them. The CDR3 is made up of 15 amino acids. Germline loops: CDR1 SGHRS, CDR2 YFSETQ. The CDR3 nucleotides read TGCGCCAGCAGCTTGGGCGACATATTGAACACTGAAGCTTTCTTT. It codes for CASSLGDILNTEAFF. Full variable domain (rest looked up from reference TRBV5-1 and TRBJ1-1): KAGVTQTPRYLIKTRGQQVTLSCSPISGHRSVSWYQQTPGQGLQFLFEYFSETQRNKGNFPGRFSGRQFSNSRSEMNVSTLELGDSALYLCASSLGDILNTEAFFGQGTRLTVV.

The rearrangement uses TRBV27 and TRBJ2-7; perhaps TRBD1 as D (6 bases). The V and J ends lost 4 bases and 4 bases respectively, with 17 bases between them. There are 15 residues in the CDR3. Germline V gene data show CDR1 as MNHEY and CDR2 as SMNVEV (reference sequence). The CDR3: CASSSPSRGWYEQYF. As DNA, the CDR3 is TGTGCCAGCAGTTCCCCAAGCAGGGGTTGGTACGAGCAGTACTTC.

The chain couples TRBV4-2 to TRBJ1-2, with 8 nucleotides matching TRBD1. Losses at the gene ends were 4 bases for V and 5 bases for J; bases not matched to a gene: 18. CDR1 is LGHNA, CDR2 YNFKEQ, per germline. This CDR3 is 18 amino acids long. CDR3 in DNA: TGTGCCAGCAGCCTACATTGGACAGGGCATCAAGTTGGTTATGGCTACACCTTC. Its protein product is CASSLHWTGHQVGYGYTF.

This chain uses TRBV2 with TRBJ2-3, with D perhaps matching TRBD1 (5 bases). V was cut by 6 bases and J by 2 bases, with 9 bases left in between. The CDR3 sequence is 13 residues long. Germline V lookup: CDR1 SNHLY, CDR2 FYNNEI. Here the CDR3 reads CASSQGPTDTQYF. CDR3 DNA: TGTGCCAGCAGCCAGGGTCCCACAGATACGCAGTATTTT. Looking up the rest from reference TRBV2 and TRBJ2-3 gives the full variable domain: EPEVTQTPSHQVTQMGQEVILRCVPISNHLYFYWYRQILGQKVEFLVSFYNNEISEKSEIFDDQFSVERPDGSNFTLKIRSTKLEDSAMYFCASSQGPTDTQYFGPGTRLTVL.

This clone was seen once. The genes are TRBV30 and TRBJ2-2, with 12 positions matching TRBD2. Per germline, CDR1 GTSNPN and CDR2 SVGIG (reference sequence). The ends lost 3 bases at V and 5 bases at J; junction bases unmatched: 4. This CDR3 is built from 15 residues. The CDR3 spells CAWRTSGSGTGELFF. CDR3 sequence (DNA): TGTGCCTGGAGGACTAGCGGGAGTGGGACCGGGGAGCTGTTTTTT.

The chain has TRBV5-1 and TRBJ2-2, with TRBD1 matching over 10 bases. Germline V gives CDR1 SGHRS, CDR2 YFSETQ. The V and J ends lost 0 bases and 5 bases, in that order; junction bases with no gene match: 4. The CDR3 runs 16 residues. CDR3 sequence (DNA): TGCGCCAGCAGCTTGGGACAGGGGGCAAAGACCGGGGAGCTGTTTTTT. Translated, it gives CASSLGQGAKTGELFF.

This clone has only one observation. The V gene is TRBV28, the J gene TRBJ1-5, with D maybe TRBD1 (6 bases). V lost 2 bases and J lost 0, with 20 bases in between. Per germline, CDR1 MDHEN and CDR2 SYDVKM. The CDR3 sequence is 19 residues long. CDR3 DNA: TGTGCCAGCAGTTTACCACCAGGACAGATCGGTTATAGCAATCAGCCCCAGCATTTT. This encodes CASSLPPGQIGYSNQPQHF.

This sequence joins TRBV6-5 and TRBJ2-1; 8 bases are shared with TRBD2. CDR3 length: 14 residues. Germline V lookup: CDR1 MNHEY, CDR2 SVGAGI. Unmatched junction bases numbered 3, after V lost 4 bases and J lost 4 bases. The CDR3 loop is CASSWTSRYNEQFF. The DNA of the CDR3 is TGTGCCAGCAGTTGGACTAGCAGATACAATGAGCAGTTCTTC.

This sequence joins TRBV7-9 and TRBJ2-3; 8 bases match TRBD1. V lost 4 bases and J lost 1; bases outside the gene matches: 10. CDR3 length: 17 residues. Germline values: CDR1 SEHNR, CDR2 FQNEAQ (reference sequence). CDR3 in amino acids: CASSYSGGNRGTDTQYF. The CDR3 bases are TGTGCCAGCAGCTATTCAGGGGGCAATCGAGGCACAGATACGCAGTATTTT.

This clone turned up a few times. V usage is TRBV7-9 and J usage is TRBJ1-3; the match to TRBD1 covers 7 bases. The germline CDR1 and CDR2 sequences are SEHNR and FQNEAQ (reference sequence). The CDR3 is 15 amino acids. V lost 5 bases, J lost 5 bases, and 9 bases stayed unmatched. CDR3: CASSPQTGFRNTIYF. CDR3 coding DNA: TGTGCCAGCAGCCCCCAGACAGGGTTCAGAAACACCATATATTTT.